The 30 T cell receptor beta chains given below trace back to one sample, sequenced in a study of human T cells and chemical hapten exposure. Time point of the sample: patch test 2, 6 weeks after DPC sensitization. The sample's treatment: therapeutic diphenylcyclopropenone sensitization with weekly scalp DPC. In TCRdb, the RACE reads were re-called with MiXCR into one record per CDR3 protein. The sample lists just over 350,000 distinct CDR3 sequences; about 6% were seen once. The source material was whole blood, sampled in connection with sensitization to the hapten diphenylcyclopropenone (DPC). Source of these receptors: a young woman with alopecia areata. Some clones in this sample may be carry-over from other donors' samples.

This clonotype was observed many times. The J gene is TRBJ1-1, the V gene TRBV4-3; maybe TRBD1 (5 bases). The CDR3 has 15 amino acids. Germline-derived CDR1 and CDR2 are LGHNA and YSLEER. Trimming took off 1 base at V and 4 bases at J, with 13 bases between the two ends. The chain's CDR3 is CASSQAADSGTEAFF. The CDR3 DNA is TGCGCCAGCAGCCAAGCGGCCGACAGTGGCACTGAAGCTTTCTTT.

This sequence joins TRBV28 and TRBJ2-7; 7 positions agree with TRBD1. Unmatched junction bases numbered 4, after V lost 1 base and J lost 4 bases. Per germline, CDR1 MDHEN and CDR2 SYDVKM. CDR3 size: 14 residues. The CDR3 spells CASSLSLQGYEQYF. CDR3 DNA sequence: TGTGCCAGCAGTTTATCCTTACAGGGGTACGAGCAGTACTTC.

This clonotype came up many times. The chain has TRBV11-1 and TRBJ2-7, with D perhaps matching TRBD2 (5 bases). Trimming removed 5 bases at V and 4 bases at J, with 12 bases between. Germline V gene sequence: CDR1 SGHAT, CDR2 FQDESV (reference sequence). The CDR3 has 13 residues. The CDR3 DNA reads as TGTGCCAGCAGCCTGAGAGGGTTTTACGAGCAGTACTTC. Translating it yields CASSLRGFYEQYF.

This clonotype occurred a few times. The rearrangement links TRBV10-3 to TRBJ2-7; D is undetermined. V lost 4 bases and J lost 7, with 14 bases in between. The CDR3 totals 13 residues. In germline, CDR1 is ENHRY, CDR2 SYGVKD. The CDR3 sequence: CAISAPGLGEQYF. The CDR3 DNA reads as TGTGCCATCAGTGCCCCGGGCCTTGGGGAGCAGTACTTC.

With respect to this clonotype: A much larger clone lies a single base off, so this may be a read error. This chain links TRBV11-1 with TRBJ2-1, with TRBD2 matching 8 bases. CDR1 is SGHAT, CDR2 FQDESV, per germline (reference sequence). V lost 5 bases to trimming and J lost 7 bases; unmatched junction nucleotides: 16. CDR3 length equals 17 residues. CDR3 coding DNA: TGTGCCAGCAGCCCCGACCACCGGGGGGGGCCGGGAAATGAGCAGTTCTTC. Residues: CASSPDHRGGPGNEQFF. Full variable domain (missing parts from reference TRBV11-1 and TRBJ2-1): EAEVAQSPRYKITEKSQAVAFWCDPISGHATLYWYRQILGQGPELLVQFQDESVVDDSQLPKDRFSAERLKGVDSTLKIQPAELGDSAMYLCASSPDHRGGPGNEQFFGPGTRLTVL.

This chain connects TRBV7-9 to TRBJ2-7; 8 bases line up with TRBD1. The germline gives CDR1 SEHNR, CDR2 FQNEAQ (reference sequence). J gave up 1 base and V 5 bases, and 7 bases lay outside the gene matches. CDR3 size: 15 residues. Here the CDR3 reads CASSNGQGDSYEQYF. The CDR3, as DNA: TGTGCCAGCAGCAACGGACAGGGTGATTCCTACGAGCAGTACTTC.

The chain is built from TRBV7-2 and TRBJ2-5, with D unclear. In germline, CDR1 is SGHTA, CDR2 FQGNSA. V was pared by 3 bases and J by 1 base, with 15 bases between. This CDR3 is built from 16 residues. CDR3 DNA: TGTGCCAGCAGCTTTGGTCCAGCGATGGGCCAAGAGACCCAGTACTTC. Residues: CASSFGPAMGQETQYF.

CDR3 DNA sequence: TGTGCCAGCAGCTTAGCGCTCACGTCCGCGGGAAATCAGCCCCAGCATTTT. It translates to CASSLALTSAGNQPQHF. The chain combines TRBV7-8 with TRBJ1-5, with D unresolved. This CDR3 comprises 17 residues. V was pared by 0 bases and J by 4 bases, with 16 bases between. Per germline, CDR1 SGHVS and CDR2 FQNEAQ.

The table lists this clonotype with many counts. The gene calls are TRBV6-6 and TRBJ1-3; 7 bases fit TRBD1. V shed 6 bases, J shed 2 bases, and the junction held 7 bases outside the gene matches. The length of the CDR3 is 15 residues. Germline V lookup: CDR1 MNHNY, CDR2 SVGAGI (reference sequence). The CDR3 nucleotides read TGTGCCAGCAGACCACAGGGGATCGCTGGAAACACCATATATTTT. It encodes CASRPQGIAGNTIYF.

This clonotype was recorded a few times. V usage is TRBV10-3 and J usage is TRBJ2-1; tentatively, D is TRBD1 or TRBD2 (6 bases each). The CDR3 runs 13 residues. V was trimmed by 7 bases and J by 4 bases, leaving 11 bases between them. In germline, CDR1 is ENHRY, CDR2 SYGVKD. This CDR3 reads CAIKRGGYNEQFF. The CDR3 bases are TGTGCCATCAAAAGAGGGGGGTACAATGAGCAGTTCTTC.

At least ten counts were recorded for this clonotype. The chain has TRBV5-1 and TRBJ1-1; the D gene is possibly TRBD1 (5 bases). The germline V gene has CDR1 SGHRS and CDR2 YFSETQ. The CDR3 covers 15 residues. V gave up 1 base and J gave up 5 bases, with 15 bases separating them. The CDR3 region has the DNA TGCGCCAGCAGCTTGTTGGGCAGGGAGGGGACTGAAGCTTTCTTT. Translating it yields CASSLLGREGTEAFF. The variable domain in full, with the rest retrieved from reference TRBV5-1 and TRBJ1-1, is KAGVTQTPRYLIKTRGQQVTLSCSPISGHRSVSWYQQTPGQGLQFLFEYFSETQRNKGNFPGRFSGRQFSNSRSEMNVSTLELGDSALYLCASSLLGREGTEAFFGQGTRLTVV.

This clonotype was seen a handful of times. The rearrangement joins TRBV5-8 to TRBJ1-5; D unresolved. The CDR3 is 13 residues long. Germline-derived CDR1 and CDR2 are SGHTS and YDEGEE. V lost 0 bases, J lost 7 bases, and 8 bases lay in between. In nucleotides, the CDR3 is TGTGCCAGCAGCTTGGGTGAGAGGCAGCCCCAGCATTTT. It is translated as CASSLGERQPQHF.

This clonotype was recorded many times. V and J are TRBV5-1 and TRBJ1-5, with D tentatively TRBD1 (5 bases). Trimming took 4 bases from V and 5 from J, leaving 10 bases between them. The CDR3 has 13 residues. The germline CDR1 and CDR2 sequences are SGHRS and YFSETQ. CDR3 sequence: CASSATGYQPQHF. CDR3 coding DNA: TGCGCCAGCAGCGCCACAGGTTATCAGCCCCAGCATTTT.

J is TRBJ2-3 and V is TRBV6-2 or TRBV6-3; weak D call: TRBD2 (7 bases). V dropped 7 bases and J dropped 6 bases, with 11 bases sitting between them. This CDR3 is 12 amino acids long. CDR1 and CDR2 from the germline V gene are MNHEY and SVGEGT. The CDR3 region is CASTEGGDTQYF. CDR3 DNA sequence: TGTGCCAGCACCGAGGGGGGGGATACGCAGTATTTT.

The V call is TRBV6-6, the J call TRBJ2-7; 10 bases align to TRBD1. From germline, CDR1 is MNHNY and CDR2 SVGAGI (reference sequence). The CDR3 contains 16 residues. With 0 bases clipped from V and 6 bases from J, the junction kept 8 bases outside the gene matches. DNA of the CDR3: TGTGCCAGCAGTTACTCCCCGGGACAGGGGAGCGCCGAGCAGTACTTC. It yields the protein CASSYSPGQGSAEQYF.

This clonotype has ten or more counts. CDR3 DNA sequence: TGTGCCAGCAGTTACTCGACCGGTTCTAACTATGGCTACACCTTC. Protein: CASSYSTGSNYGYTF. J is TRBJ1-2 and V is TRBV6-2 or TRBV6-3; D call uncertain. This CDR3 has 15 amino acids. Trimming cost V 0 bases and J 0 bases, with 8 bases left between them. CDR1 and CDR2 (germline): MNHEY, SVGEGT.

This clonotype was seen a handful of times. The rearrangement uses TRBV6-2 or TRBV6-3 and TRBJ1-2, with D hard to call. Trimming removed 5 bases from V and 4 bases from J, with 17 bases in between. Germline values: CDR1 MNHEY, CDR2 SVGEGT. CDR3 length: 15 amino acids. DNA of the CDR3: TGTGCCAGCAGTCATACATCCTGGCATCGCTATGGCTACACCTTC. Its translation: CASSHTSWHRYGYTF.

This clonotype was seen ten or more times. The chain recombines TRBV6-2 or TRBV6-3 with TRBJ1-1, with 7 bases fitting TRBD1. Germline trimming cut 2 bases from V and 3 bases from J; bases unmatched to any gene: 9. Germline assignment: CDR1 MNHEY and CDR2 SVGEGT. The CDR3 extends over 16 amino acids. This CDR3 is CASSYDRTGLDTEAFF. As DNA, the CDR3 is TGTGCCAGCAGTTACGACCGGACAGGCCTGGACACTGAAGCTTTCTTT.

This clonotype was found a few times. This chain joins TRBV19 and TRBJ2-1; TRBD1 matches at 11 bases. This CDR3 region has 16 residues. Germline V gives CDR1 LNHDA, CDR2 SQIVND (reference sequence). The J segment lost 2 bases and the V segment lost 1 base, leaving 1 base of the junction unmatched. The CDR3 spells CASSIAGQGAYNEQFF. DNA for the CDR3: TGTGCCAGTAGTATAGCGGGACAGGGGGCCTACAATGAGCAGTTCTTC.

This clonotype was seen more than once but under ten times. The gene calls are TRBV12-3 or TRBV12-4 and TRBJ2-3, with D possibly TRBD2 on 5 matching bases. The CDR3 has 17 amino acids. V lost 2 bases and J 2 bases, leaving 17 bases between the germline ends. The CDR3 bases are TGTGCCAGCAGTTTATTTGCCGGGGTTTCCCTCACAGATACGCAGTATTTT. The encoded protein is CASSLFAGVSLTDTQYF.

CDR3 coding DNA: TGCGCCAGCAGCCCCGACAGGGGAAGACAGACCGGGGAGCTGTTTTTT. Residues: CASSPDRGRQTGELFF. V is TRBV5-1 and J is TRBJ2-2; TRBD1 matches at 8 bases. The germline V gene has CDR1 SGHRS and CDR2 YFSETQ. The CDR3 runs to 16 residues. V trimming: 4 bases; J trimming: 5 bases; junction bases outside the gene matches: 10.

This clonotype was found many times. This chain connects TRBV2 to TRBJ2-7, with 8 bases fitting TRBD1. The CDR3 runs to 15 residues. Germline CDR1 reads SNHLY; CDR2 reads FYNNEI. V lost 6 bases, J lost 1 base, and 8 bases stayed unmatched. The CDR3, as DNA: TGTGCCAGCAGCAATAACAGGGGGACTTCCTACGAGCAGTACTTC. Residues: CASSNNRGTSYEQYF. Based on the CDR3 plus reference TRBV2 and TRBJ2-7, the full variable domain is EPEVTQTPSHQVTQMGQEVILRCVPISNHLYFYWYRQILGQKVEFLVSFYNNEISEKSEIFDDQFSVERPDGSNFTLKIRSTKLEDSAMYFCASSNNRGTSYEQYFGPGTRLTVT.

The chain employs TRBV7-6 and TRBJ2-5; TRBD2 is a possible D gene (5 bases). Per the germline V gene, CDR1 is SGHVS and CDR2 is FNYEAQ. The CDR3 contains 13 residues. V was pared by 5 bases and J by 5 bases, with 12 bases between. The CDR3 DNA reads TGTGCCAGCAGCCCCCGGAGGACGGAGACCCAGTACTTC. It specifies CASSPRRTETQYF.

This clonotype was counted between two and nine times. V gene TRBV5-1 combines with J gene TRBJ2-3; a possible D gene is TRBD2 (7 bases). Germline CDR1 is SGHRS and CDR2 is YFSETQ. This CDR3 contains 16 residues. V dropped 0 bases and J dropped 1 base, with 12 bases sitting between them. CDR3 region: CASSLEGGARTDTQYF. CDR3 coding DNA: TGCGCCAGCAGCTTGGAAGGGGGGGCGCGCACAGATACGCAGTATTTT.

This clonotype has ten or more counts. The chain has TRBV5-5 and TRBJ2-7; TRBD1 matches at 9 bases. The V and J ends lost 7 bases and 1 base, in that order; junction bases with no gene match: 9. The V gene's germline CDR1 is SGHKS and CDR2 YYEKEE (reference sequence). This CDR3 is 15 amino acids long. DNA for the CDR3: TGTGCCAGCGCTGCCTCCGGGACAGGGTCCTACGAGCAGTACTTC. Translating it yields CASAASGTGSYEQYF.

This clonotype was found a few times. The CDR3 DNA follows: TGCGCCAGCAGCTTGGAGCCGCTTAGCAATCAGCCCCAGCATTTT. Encoded protein: CASSLEPLSNQPQHF. J is TRBJ1-5 and V is TRBV5-1; no reliable D call. The CDR3 contains 15 residues. Germline V gene sequence: CDR1 SGHRS, CDR2 YFSETQ. V was trimmed by 0 bases and J by 0 bases, leaving 7 bases between them.

This clonotype appeared a few times. The genes are TRBV5-1 and TRBJ2-1; no reliable D call. Germline V gives CDR1 SGHRS, CDR2 YFSETQ. This CDR3 comprises 14 residues. With 4 bases removed from V and 10 bases from J, the gap between germline ends came to 18 bases. The CDR3: CASSPHPSASEQFF. CDR3 coding DNA: TGCGCCAGCAGCCCCCACCCCTCGGCGTCGGAGCAGTTCTTC.

V and J are TRBV7-2 and TRBJ2-3, with D possibly matching TRBD2 (7 bases). The CDR3 loop spans 17 amino acids. Germline V CDR1 and CDR2: SGHTA, FQGNSA. V dropped 0 bases and J dropped 2 bases, with 15 bases sitting between them. DNA of the CDR3: TGTGCCAGCAGCTTAGCGGGAGGGGCAGGGGACACAGATACGCAGTATTTT. Its protein product is CASSLAGGAGDTDTQYF.

The chain uses TRBV7-2 and TRBJ2-3; a weak D match, TRBD1 (6 bases). CDR3 length equals 17 residues. The V end was cut by 8 bases, the J end by 2 bases, with 23 bases between. The germline gives CDR1 SGHTA, CDR2 FQGNSA. CDR3 in DNA: TGTGCCAGCCGGGACAACAGTCCCGCAATAAACACAGATACGCAGTATTTT. Its translation is CASRDNSPAINTDTQYF. The full variable domain, with the rest looked up from reference TRBV7-2 and TRBJ2-3, is GAGVSQSPSNKVTEKGKDVELRCDPISGHTALYWYRQSLGQGLEFLIYFQGNSAPDKSGLPSDRFSAERTGGSVSTLTIQRTQQEDSAVYLCASRDNSPAINTDTQYFGPGTRLTVL.

The chain uses TRBV24-1 and TRBJ2-2, with a tentative D call TRBD1 (5 bases). Germline CDR1 is KGHDR and CDR2 is SFDVKD. Trimming stripped 3 bases from V and 9 bases from J, with 22 bases between. The CDR3 covers 17 residues. The CDR3 nucleotides are TGTGCCACCAGTGATCCAGCTGGGGCCGCCGGGCAAAGGGAGCTGTTTTTT. This codes for CATSDPAGAAGQRELFF.